These T cell receptor beta chains were read from a single sample in a study of PD-L1 blockade in urothelial cancer. Sequenced by immunoSEQ multiplex PCR; TCRdb stores in-frame clones only, minus some. This table holds 120,000 or so clones, around 86% found once. The material was PBMCs, obtained around atezolizumab (anti-PD-L1) treatment. These receptors were collected from a middle-aged man with urothelial cancer. Each CDR3 is given with its conserved first and last residue. The D gene is left open where the match is weak. Only part of the rows carry a size: once, few, many, or a class if the clone is expanded.

abundance: NA; d_gene: NA; v_gene: TRBV6-6; len: 14; j_gene: TRBJ2-3; CDR3nt: TGTGCCAGCAGTCCAGGGGTTGGGTCAGATACGCAGTATTTT; CDR3aa: CASSPGVGSDTQYF
abundance: NA; d_gene: NA; v_gene: TRBV6-6; len: 12; j_gene: TRBJ1-1; CDR3nt: TGTGCCAGCAGACAGGGGAACACTGAAGCTTTCTTT; CDR3aa: CASRQGNTEAFF
abundance: NA; d_gene: TRBD2; v_gene: TRBV10-3; len: 13; j_gene: TRBJ2-1; CDR3nt: TGTGCCATCCGGGGGGGCTTGGACAATGAGCAGTTCTTC; CDR3aa: CAIRGGLDNEQFF
abundance: NA; d_gene: NA; v_gene: TRBV5-5; len: 14; j_gene: TRBJ2-7; CDR3nt: TGTGCCAGCAGCTTGTGGACAGAGGCCTACGAGCAGTACTTC; CDR3aa: CASSLWTEAYEQYF
abundance: NA; d_gene: TRBD2; v_gene: TRBV5-1; len: 15; j_gene: TRBJ2-1; CDR3nt: TGCGCCAGCAGCTTGGCTAGCGGGAGGGCCTATGAGCAGTTCTTC; CDR3aa: CASSLASGRAYEQFF
abundance: NA; d_gene: TRBD2; v_gene: TRBV5-1; len: 16; j_gene: TRBJ2-2; CDR3nt: TGCGCCAGCAGCTTGGTAGCGGGGGCGGAAGTCGGGGAGCTGTTTTTT; CDR3aa: CASSLVAGAEVGELFF
abundance: NA; d_gene: TRBD2; v_gene: TRBV11-2; len: 17; j_gene: TRBJ2-1; CDR3nt: TGTGCCAGCAGCTTAGATCTTGGGCTAGCGGGAGGCGGTGAGCAGTTCTTC; CDR3aa: CASSLDLGLAGGGEQFF
abundance: NA; d_gene: TRBD1; v_gene: TRBV28; len: 16; j_gene: TRBJ2-6; CDR3nt: TGTGCCAGCAGTCCCTCAGGGGGCTCTGGGGCCAACGTCCTGACTTTC; CDR3aa: CASSPSGGSGANVLTF
abundance: NA; d_gene: TRBD2; v_gene: TRBV2; len: 16; j_gene: TRBJ2-7; CDR3nt: TGTGCCAGCAGAGAGAGAGCGGGAGCCGGCTCCTACGAGCAGTACTTC; CDR3aa: CASRERAGAGSYEQYF
abundance: NA; d_gene: TRBD1; v_gene: TRBV6-5; len: 15; j_gene: TRBJ2-5; CDR3nt: TGTGCCAGCAGTTACTTGACAGGGGGCCGGGAGACCCAGTACTTC; CDR3aa: CASSYLTGGRETQYF
abundance: NA; d_gene: TRBD1; v_gene: TRBV15; len: 14; j_gene: TRBJ2-7; CDR3nt: TGTGCCACAACCGAAGGGACAGGAAACTACGAGCAGTACTTC; CDR3aa: CATTEGTGNYEQYF
abundance: NA; d_gene: NA; v_gene: TRBV6-6; len: 12; j_gene: TRBJ1-6; CDR3nt: TGTGCCAGCAGTCACCGGGAGTCACCCCTCCACTTT; CDR3aa: CASSHRESPLHF
abundance: NA; d_gene: TRBD2; v_gene: TRBV4-1; len: 15; j_gene: TRBJ2-1; CDR3nt: TGCGCCAGCAGCCGGGCTAGGACTAGTGGAGATGAGCAGTTCTTC; CDR3aa: CASSRARTSGDEQFF
abundance: NA; d_gene: NA; v_gene: TRBV5-6; len: 15; j_gene: TRBJ2-1; CDR3nt: TGTGCCAGCAGCTTGGGAATAGCGCCATACAATGAGCAGTTCTTC; CDR3aa: CASSLGIAPYNEQFF
abundance: NA; d_gene: TRBD1; v_gene: TRBV7-2; len: 16; j_gene: TRBJ2-2; CDR3nt: TGTGCCAGCAGCGCCCGACAGGGCGGAAACACCGGGGAGCTGTTTTTT; CDR3aa: CASSARQGGNTGELFF
abundance: NA; d_gene: NA; v_gene: TRBV5-5; len: 14; j_gene: TRBJ1-1; CDR3nt: TGTGCCAGCAGCTTGGGAGGTTGGGGCGCTGAAGCTTTCTTT; CDR3aa: CASSLGGWGAEAFF
abundance: NA; d_gene: TRBD1; v_gene: TRBV18; len: 16; j_gene: TRBJ1-2; CDR3nt: TGTGCCAGCTCAGTTACAGGGGACCTACTTAACTATGGCTACACCTTC; CDR3aa: CASSVTGDLLNYGYTF
abundance: NA; d_gene: NA; v_gene: TRBV28; len: 14; j_gene: TRBJ1-2; CDR3nt: TGTGCCAGCAGTCGGGACATCCTTTCCTATGGTTACACCTTC; CDR3aa: CASSRDILSYGYTF
abundance: once; d_gene: NA; v_gene: TRBV11-2; len: 15; j_gene: TRBJ2-1; CDR3nt: TGTGCCAGCAGCTTAATGCACAGTCCATACAATGAGCAGTTCTTC; CDR3aa: CASSLMHSPYNEQFF
abundance: few; d_gene: NA; v_gene: TRBV5-1; len: 14; j_gene: TRBJ2-7; CDR3nt: TGCGCCAGCAGCTTGGGTCCCGGGTCCCACGAGCAGTACTTC; CDR3aa: CASSLGPGSHEQYF
abundance: NA; d_gene: NA; v_gene: TRBV30; len: 11; j_gene: TRBJ1-2; CDR3nt: TGTGCCTGGACGTCGGGCTATGGCTACACCTTC; CDR3aa: CAWTSGYGYTF
abundance: NA; d_gene: TRBD1; v_gene: TRBV4-2; len: 15; j_gene: TRBJ2-7; CDR3nt: TGTGCCAGCAGCCAAGAGGGACAGGGGTCCTACGAGCAGTACTTC; CDR3aa: CASSQEGQGSYEQYF
abundance: NA; d_gene: NA; v_gene: TRBV18; len: 14; j_gene: TRBJ2-7; CDR3nt: TGTGCCAGCTCACCACCGGGCAGAACCTACGAGCAGTACTTC; CDR3aa: CASSPPGRTYEQYF
abundance: NA; d_gene: NA; v_gene: TRBV11-1; len: 14; j_gene: TRBJ2-7; CDR3nt: TGTGCCAGCAGCCCGCGGCAGGGTATCCTTAATCTCAACTTC; CDR3aa: CASSPRQGILNLNF
abundance: NA; d_gene: TRBD2; v_gene: TRBV7-2; len: 15; j_gene: TRBJ2-7; CDR3nt: TGTGCCAGCAGCTTCTTTAGCGGGAGAGGCCACGAGCAGTACTTC; CDR3aa: CASSFFSGRGHEQYF
abundance: NA; d_gene: NA; v_gene: TRBV7-3; len: 13; j_gene: TRBJ2-7; CDR3nt: TGTGCCAGCAGCCGGGACTTGTTGTTCGAGCAGTACTTC; CDR3aa: CASSRDLLFEQYF
abundance: NA; d_gene: NA; v_gene: TRBV14; len: 14; j_gene: TRBJ2-7; CDR3nt: TGTGCCAGCAGCAGCCGGGAACATTCGGACGAGCAGTACTTC; CDR3aa: CASSSREHSDEQYF
abundance: NA; d_gene: TRBD2; v_gene: TRBV27; len: 15; j_gene: TRBJ2-7; CDR3nt: TGTGCCAGCAGTTTTGTGGGAGGGCGATCCTACGAGCAGTACTTC; CDR3aa: CASSFVGGRSYEQYF
abundance: NA; d_gene: NA; v_gene: TRBV7-9; len: 15; j_gene: TRBJ1-4; CDR3nt: TGTGCCAGCAGCTCCTGGACAACAACTAATGAAAAACTGTTTTTT; CDR3aa: CASSSWTTTNEKLFF
abundance: few; d_gene: TRBD2; v_gene: TRBV7-2; len: 15; j_gene: TRBJ2-7; CDR3nt: TGTGCCAGCAGCATTAGCGGGAGGGCTCCTAACGAGCAGTACTTC; CDR3aa: CASSISGRAPNEQYF
abundance: few; d_gene: TRBD2; v_gene: TRBV9; len: 15; j_gene: TRBJ2-5; CDR3nt: TGTGCCAGCAGCATCTCCGGGACTACTGAAGAGACCCAGTACTTC; CDR3aa: CASSISGTTEETQYF
abundance: NA; d_gene: TRBD2; v_gene: TRBV6-5; len: 14; j_gene: TRBJ2-3; CDR3nt: TGTGCCAGCAAAGGTAGCGGGGGCACAGATACGCAGTATTTT; CDR3aa: CASKGSGGTDTQYF
abundance: NA; d_gene: TRBD1; v_gene: TRBV28; len: 19; j_gene: TRBJ1-6; CDR3nt: TGTGCCAGCAGCACCCGCAGGGACAGGACCGCCGGCGGGAATTCACCCCTCCACTTT; CDR3aa: CASSTRRDRTAGGNSPLHF
abundance: NA; d_gene: TRBD1; v_gene: TRBV5-1; len: 14; j_gene: TRBJ1-2; CDR3nt: TGCGCCAGCAGCCTGGGTTACGAGGGGGCCGGCTACACCTTC; CDR3aa: CASSLGYEGAGYTF
abundance: NA; d_gene: NA; v_gene: TRBV6-6; len: 16; j_gene: TRBJ1-2; CDR3nt: TGTGCCAGCAGTTACTCACGGCAGGAATCTAACTATGGCTACACCTTC; CDR3aa: CASSYSRQESNYGYTF
abundance: NA; d_gene: TRBD2; v_gene: TRBV7-2; len: 15; j_gene: TRBJ2-1; CDR3nt: TGTGCCAGCAGCTTAGGTAGCGGGAGTTACAATGAGCAGTTCTTC; CDR3aa: CASSLGSGSYNEQFF
abundance: NA; d_gene: NA; v_gene: TRBV27; len: 15; j_gene: TRBJ2-3; CDR3nt: TGTGCCAGCAGTCTTCGTGGGAGGGGGGCAGATACGCAGTATTTT; CDR3aa: CASSLRGRGADTQYF
abundance: NA; d_gene: TRBD1; v_gene: TRBV18; len: 16; j_gene: TRBJ1-3; CDR3nt: TGTGCCAGCTCACCACCGCCGGACAGGTCTGGAAACACCATATATTTT; CDR3aa: CASSPPPDRSGNTIYF
abundance: NA; d_gene: NA; v_gene: TRBV27; len: 11; j_gene: TRBJ1-1; CDR3nt: TGTGCCAGCAGTTCGGAGGGTGGGGCTTTCTTT; CDR3aa: CASSSEGGAFF
abundance: NA; d_gene: NA; v_gene: TRBV7-2; len: 15; j_gene: TRBJ2-7; CDR3nt: TGTGCCAGCAGCCCCCACGGTGGGGGACACGTCGAGCAGTACTTC; CDR3aa: CASSPHGGGHVEQYF
abundance: NA; d_gene: TRBD1; v_gene: TRBV6-5; len: 14; j_gene: TRBJ1-1; CDR3nt: TGTGCCAGCACCACGGACAGGAAGTATTCTGAAGCTTTCTTT; CDR3aa: CASTTDRKYSEAFF
abundance: NA; d_gene: NA; v_gene: TRBV7-2; len: 13; j_gene: TRBJ1-5; CDR3nt: TGTGCCAGCAGCCCCCATTGGGCCCAGCCCCAGCATTTT; CDR3aa: CASSPHWAQPQHF
abundance: NA; d_gene: TRBD2; v_gene: TRBV7-8; len: 17; j_gene: TRBJ2-1; CDR3nt: TGTGCCAGCAGCCAACCCCAAGTCGGGAGGGCCATGCATGAGCAGTTCTTC; CDR3aa: CASSQPQVGRAMHEQFF